This TCR beta chain was captured by sequencing in a study of CXCR3-negative and CXCR3-positive naive CD8 T cells. Libraries of TRB cDNA were made by 5' RACE and carried UMIs. With the 5' RACE reads reprocessed, TCRdb shows one record per CDR3 protein and no DNA. The sample holds tens of thousands of distinct CDR3 sequences. This CDR3 has 14 amino acids. Germline lookup yields CDR1 GTSNPN and CDR2 SVGIG (reference sequence). The material sequenced was naive CXCR3- CD8+ T cells from blood. Subset noted: CD45RO-CCR7+CD27+CD95- naive CD8+ T cells lacking CXCR3 (TNR3-). The chain joins TRBV30 to TRBJ1-2; TCRdb's assignment of TRBD1 cannot be checked, as there is no DNA. The TCR sequence derives from a human donor in good health. Some clones in this sample may be carry-over from other donors' samples. The CDR3 protein is CAWSLTGTDYGYTF.